This TCR beta chain was retrieved from a study of Graves' ophthalmopathy and Graves' hyperthyroidism. Regarding the study as a whole: The model reached approximately 67% sensitivity and around 74% specificity for predicting ophthalmopathy progression. Using a 13-signature model, the authors split ophthalmopathy from stable hyperthyroidism, with approximately 88% sensitivity and roughly 83% specificity.

From RNA, the CDR3 regions of TCR beta chains were amplified and sequenced. First-round RT-PCR employed HTBI primers, with a second-round multiplex PCR after it. TCRdb used MiXCR to reprocess the multiplex PCR reads, holding one entry per CDR3 protein. Among 300,000 to 500,000 distinct CDR3 sequences, about 16% were seen once, and the ten largest hold around 7%. Hyperthyroidism is called stable when no ophthalmopathy develops within 18 months of follow-up. Hyperthyroidism was new, under 2 months, in patients aged 18 to 65. Comments on this clonotype: Antigen specificity is unknown.

The V end lost 6 bases, the J end lost 2 bases, and 20 bases lay between the germline ends. Germline assignment: CDR1 SGHAT and CDR2 FQNNGV. This CDR3 has 16 residues. This clonotype originated in a woman between 18 and 30 years old with stable Graves' hyperthyroidism. Sample: peripheral blood. V gene TRBV11-2 combines with J gene TRBJ2-7, with D possibly matching TRBD2 (6 bases). The CDR3 DNA follows: TGTGCCAGCAGAGTGGGTTCGGGGCGGGGAACCTACGAGCAGTACTTC. Translation: CASRVGSGRGTYEQYF.